This paragraph covers one T cell receptor (beta chain) sequence. Its antigen remains unidentified. Base quality data are lacking; no much larger clone is found one base away. This specimen belongs to a study of T cell responses to AZD1222 COVID-19 vaccine (dated by TCRdb to about 2021). In terms of the full investigation: AZD1222 recipients whose second dose came at about 4 weeks and those whose second dose came at about 12 weeks were combined into one group, since spike-specific TCR depth and breadth did not differ between the two schedules. Enrollment into the trials was organized by age into subgroups of 18-55, 56-69 and 70-plus years, and those subgroups contained roughly 150, 30 and 60 TCR-sequenced participants, respectively. A total of about 230 trial participants underwent TCR sequencing, of whom some 210 received two doses of AZD1222 and about 26 received two doses of the MenACWY control vaccine. Overall study outcomes, separate from this receptor: The 56-69-year group was small, and its depth increase did not reach significance, likely because of low power. Conclusions about previously exposed vaccinees were limited because only six AZD1222 recipients were SARS-CoV-2 seropositive at baseline. Reportedly, close to half of the unique spike-specific TCRs recognized epitopes lying outside the regions that are mutated in the B.1.351 and B.1.1.7 variants. A significant rise in spike-specific TCR breadth and depth was observed after two AZD1222 doses relative to day 0 and relative to MenACWY recipients. Participants were mostly white British and included more females than males, and it was suggested by the authors that clonal diversity may have been underestimated. Vaccine-associated CD4 TCRs spanned the whole spike protein, with dominant responses in regions 160-218 and 743-854. Because no day 14 peak-response samples were available, the repertoires could be characterized only after the peak T cell response.

The sample's time point label, in plain terms: baseline before first vaccination. Samples from vaccinated people were obtained from the UK trials COV001 and COV002, which included a single-blind randomized controlled phase 2/3 trial of AZD1222 (ChAdOx1 nCoV-19) in healthy adults. Trial participant PBMC samples were collected at day 0 and day 28 after the second dose for TCRbeta chain sequencing. Inclusive of the bounding cysteine and phenylalanine, the CDR3 is 14 residues long. The only DNA kept is the CDR3, 42 bases in frame from the first base. The germline V gene provides CDR1 SGHVS and CDR2 FNYEAQ. V drops 0 bases and J drops 4 bases, leaving 8 bases in between. The CDR3 regions of human TCRbeta chains were analyzed by immunosequencing. The original methods were these. Repertoire TCRs were checked for matches against a reference library of SARS-CoV-2-specific TCRs that had been generated using the MIRA antigen-specificity platform. Breadth was defined as the fraction of unique TCRs that were SARS-CoV-2-associated, and depth was defined as the fraction of total T cells that were SARS-CoV-2-associated. Using the MIRA data, every spike-specific TCR was mapped to the spike region that the TCR reacted to and assigned to either a CD4 or a CD8 class. Log10-transformed breadth and depth values were compared by one-way ANOVA with Sidak's multiple comparisons tests. The table comes from immuneACCESS by way of TCRdb, which keeps in-frame sequences with V and J called. Part of the clones is missing from these tables; in studies checked, under half for an unresolved V gene and the rest for unknown reasons. The V and J calls and clone size are taken from that table; D and trimming were inferred from the DNA. In all, the sample holds some 170,000 clones, and more than 80% of those were seen once. The ten largest account for less than 3% of the sample.

This sequence was found in an adult in good health. The sequencing used peripheral blood, collected on day 0 of AZD1222 vaccination. The chain employs TRBV7-6 and TRBJ2-3, with the D gene call left open. The DNA reads TGTGCCAGCAGCTTAGCGCCTATGTCAGATACGCAGTATTTT. This sequence encodes CASSLAPMSDTQYF.